The sample holds a few counts of the clone carrying this T cell receptor beta chain. This sample is part of a study of T cells in Graves' hyperthyroidism and ophthalmopathy. This CDR3 is built from 21 residues. Unmatched junction bases numbered 17, after V lost 6 bases and J lost 1 base. When ophthalmopathy did not progress within 18 months, Graves' hyperthyroidism was considered stable. Hyperthyroidism patients were newly diagnosed, had disease duration under 2 months, and were aged 18 to 65 years. This sample holds PBMCs from roughly 10 ml fresh peripheral blood. The source material, RNA transcripts, was used to amplify TCR beta CDR3 regions. First-round RT-PCR targeting the TCR CDR3 was performed with the HTBI primer set. TCRdb analysed the multiplex PCR reads with MiXCR anew, one entry per CDR3 protein. The data contain approximately 700,000 distinct CDR3 sequences, around 15% of them singletons.

The sequence derives from a man between 18 and 35 years old with Graves' hyperthyroidism. Sequenced sample: blood. The V and J genes are TRBV12-3 or TRBV12-4 and TRBJ2-4, with 14 bases lining up with TRBD2. The CDR3 spells CASSPLGLAGGGTFAKNIQYF. The CDR3 region has the DNA TGTGCCAGCAGCCCCCTCGGACTAGCGGGAGGAGGAACTTTTGCCAAAAACATTCAGTACTTC.